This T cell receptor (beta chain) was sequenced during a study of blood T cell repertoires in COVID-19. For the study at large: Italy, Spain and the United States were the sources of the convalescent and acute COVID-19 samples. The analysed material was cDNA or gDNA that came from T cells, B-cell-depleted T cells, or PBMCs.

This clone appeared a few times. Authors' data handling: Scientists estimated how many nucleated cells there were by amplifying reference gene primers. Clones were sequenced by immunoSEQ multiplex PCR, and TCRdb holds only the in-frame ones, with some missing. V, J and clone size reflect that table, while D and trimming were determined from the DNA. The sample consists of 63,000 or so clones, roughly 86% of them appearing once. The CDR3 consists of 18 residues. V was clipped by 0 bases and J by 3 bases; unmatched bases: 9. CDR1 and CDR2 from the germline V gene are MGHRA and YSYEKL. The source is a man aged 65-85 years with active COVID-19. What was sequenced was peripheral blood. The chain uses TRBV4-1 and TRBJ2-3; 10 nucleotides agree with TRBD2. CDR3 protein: CASSQDSGRALRTDTQYF. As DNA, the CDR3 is TGCGCCAGCAGCCAAGACAGCGGGAGGGCCCTACGGACAGATACGCAGTATTTT.